The present TCR beta chain was sequenced within a study of OX40 agonist ivuxolimab in advanced cancers. The study's findings and limits: In the 0.1 to 3.0 mg/kg range, CD4+ and CD8+ blood T cells had expanded clonally by week 6. Researchers did not determine the expanded peripheral T cells' antigen specificity. CD8+ T cells averaged more expanded clones than CD4+.

With regard to this clone: The antigen is undetermined.

Only in-frame clones appear in the TCRdb table, and some are missing; sequencing was by immunoSEQ multiplex PCR. The table lists about 78,000 clones, about 84% of them singletons. Germline V lookup: CDR1 SGHAT, CDR2 FQNNGV. Trimming took 1 base from V and 4 from J, leaving 16 bases between them. The CDR3 runs 16 residues. The V call is TRBV11-2, the J call TRBJ1-2, with D possibly TRBD1 on 5 matching bases. Here the sequenced sample was CD4+ or CD8+ T cells sorted from blood, taken in a trial of the OX40 agonist ivuxolimab. The receptor's source is an adult with an advanced solid tumor such as melanoma, head and neck, liver or kidney cancer. CDR3 nucleotide sequence: TGTGCCAGCAGCTTAGGGGGGGTAGGGAGGACCTATGGCTACACCTTC. Its protein is CASSLGGVGRTYGYTF.